This T cell receptor (beta chain) was identified in a study of T cell responses to AZD1222 COVID-19 vaccine. General study points: At study baseline, merely several AZD1222 recipients were seropositive. Clonal diversity was possibly underestimated, and white British individuals and females predominated among donors. The reported proportion of spike-specific TCRs targeting unmutated variant regions was nearly half.

A remark on this clone: The antigen remains undetermined.

Clones were read by immunoSEQ multiplex PCR, and TCRdb kept only the in-frame ones, dropping some. The table lists 150,000 to 200,000 clones, approximately 90% of them singletons. The V gene lost 2 bases and the J gene lost 6 bases, with 17 bases spanning the gap. This CDR3 spans 15 amino acids. The germline V gene has CDR1 MNHEY and CDR2 SMNVEV (reference sequence). This clonotype was sampled from an adult who received the AZD1222 COVID-19 vaccine. This chain connects TRBV27 to TRBJ2-7, with D perhaps given as TRBD1 or TRBD2 (5 bases each). The input for sequencing was peripheral blood, taken 28 days after the second AZD1222 dose. The CDR3 spells CASSLPGTGWREQYF. The CDR3 bases are TGTGCCAGCAGTTTACCGGGGACGGGTTGGCGCGAGCAGTACTTC.